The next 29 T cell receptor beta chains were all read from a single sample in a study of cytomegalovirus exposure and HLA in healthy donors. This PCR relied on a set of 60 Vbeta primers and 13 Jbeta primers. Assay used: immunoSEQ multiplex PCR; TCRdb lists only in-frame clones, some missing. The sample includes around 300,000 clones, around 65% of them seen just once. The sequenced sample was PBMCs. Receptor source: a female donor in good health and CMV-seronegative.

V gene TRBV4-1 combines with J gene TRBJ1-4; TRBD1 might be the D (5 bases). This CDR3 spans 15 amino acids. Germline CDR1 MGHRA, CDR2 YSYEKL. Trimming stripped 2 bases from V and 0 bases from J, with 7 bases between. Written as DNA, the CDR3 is TGCGCCAGCAGCCAACAAGGGGCAACTAATGAAAAACTGTTTTTT. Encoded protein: CASSQQGATNEKLFF.

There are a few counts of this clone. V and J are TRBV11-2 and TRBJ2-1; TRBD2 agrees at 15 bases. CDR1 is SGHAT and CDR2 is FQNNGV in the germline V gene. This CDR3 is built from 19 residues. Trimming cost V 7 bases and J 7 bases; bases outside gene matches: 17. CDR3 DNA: TGTGCCAGCACCGGACTAGCGGGAGGGCCCTCTAGTATAGTAAATGAGCAGTTCTTC. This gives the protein CASTGLAGGPSSIVNEQFF. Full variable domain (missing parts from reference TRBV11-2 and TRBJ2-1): EAGVAQSPRYKIIEKRQSVAFWCNPISGHATLYWYQQILGQGPKLLIQFQNNGVVDDSQLPKDRFSAERLKGVDSTLKIQPAKLEDSAVYLCASTGLAGGPSSIVNEQFFGPGTRLTVL.

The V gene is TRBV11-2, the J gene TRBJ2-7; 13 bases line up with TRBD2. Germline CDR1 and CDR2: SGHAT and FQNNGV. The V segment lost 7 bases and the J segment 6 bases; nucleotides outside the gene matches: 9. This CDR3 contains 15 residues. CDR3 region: CASTLSGLAGIEQYF. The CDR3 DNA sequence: TGTGCCAGCACCCTTTCGGGACTAGCGGGAATCGAGCAGTACTTC. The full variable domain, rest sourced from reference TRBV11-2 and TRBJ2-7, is EAGVAQSPRYKIIEKRQSVAFWCNPISGHATLYWYQQILGQGPKLLIQFQNNGVVDDSQLPKDRFSAERLKGVDSTLKIQPAKLEDSAVYLCASTLSGLAGIEQYFGPGTRLTVT.

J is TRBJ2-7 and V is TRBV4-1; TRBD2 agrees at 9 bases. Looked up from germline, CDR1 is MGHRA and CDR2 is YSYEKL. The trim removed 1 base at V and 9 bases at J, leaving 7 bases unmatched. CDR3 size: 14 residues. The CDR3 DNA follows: TGCGCCAGCAGCCAAGGATACCTAGCGGGGCCGCAGTACTTC. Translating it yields CASSQGYLAGPQYF.

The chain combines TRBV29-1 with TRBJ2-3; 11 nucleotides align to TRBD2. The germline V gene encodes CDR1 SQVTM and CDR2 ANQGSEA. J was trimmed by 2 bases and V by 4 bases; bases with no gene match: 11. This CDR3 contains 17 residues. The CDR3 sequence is CSVVKTSGNRATDTQYF. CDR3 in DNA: TGCAGCGTTGTCAAGACTAGCGGGAATCGAGCCACAGATACGCAGTATTTT.

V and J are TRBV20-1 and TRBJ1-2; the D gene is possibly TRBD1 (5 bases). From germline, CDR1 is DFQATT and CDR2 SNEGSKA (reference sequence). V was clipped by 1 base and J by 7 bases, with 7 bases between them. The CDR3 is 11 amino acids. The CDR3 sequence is CSARGGGGYTF. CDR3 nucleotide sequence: TGCAGTGCTAGAGGGGGCGGTGGCTACACCTTC.

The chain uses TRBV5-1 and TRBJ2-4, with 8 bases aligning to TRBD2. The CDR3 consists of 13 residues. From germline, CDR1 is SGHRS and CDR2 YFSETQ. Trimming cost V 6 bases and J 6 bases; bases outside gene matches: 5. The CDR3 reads CASTTGGGNIQYF. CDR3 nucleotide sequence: TGCGCCAGCACCACGGGGGGGGGAAACATTCAGTACTTC.

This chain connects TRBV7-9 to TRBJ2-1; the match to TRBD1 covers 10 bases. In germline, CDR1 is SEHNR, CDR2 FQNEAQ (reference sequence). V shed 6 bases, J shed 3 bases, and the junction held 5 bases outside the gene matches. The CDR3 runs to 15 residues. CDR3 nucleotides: TGTGCCAGCAGTTCGGGACAGGGGTACTACAATGAGCAGTTCTTC. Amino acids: CASSSGQGYYNEQFF.

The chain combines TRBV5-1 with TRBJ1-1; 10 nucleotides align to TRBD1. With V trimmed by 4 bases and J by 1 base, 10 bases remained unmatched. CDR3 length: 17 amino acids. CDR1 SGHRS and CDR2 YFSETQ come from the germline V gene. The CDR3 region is CASSDQTGGAGNTEAFF. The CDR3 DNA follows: TGCGCCAGCAGCGACCAGACAGGGGGCGCGGGGAACACTGAAGCTTTCTTT.

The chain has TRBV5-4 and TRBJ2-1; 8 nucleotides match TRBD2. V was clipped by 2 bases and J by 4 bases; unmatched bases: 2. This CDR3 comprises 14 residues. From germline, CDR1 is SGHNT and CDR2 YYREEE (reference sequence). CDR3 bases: TGTGCCAGCAGCTTCGGGGGGGCGTACAATGAGCAGTTCTTC. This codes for CASSFGGAYNEQFF.

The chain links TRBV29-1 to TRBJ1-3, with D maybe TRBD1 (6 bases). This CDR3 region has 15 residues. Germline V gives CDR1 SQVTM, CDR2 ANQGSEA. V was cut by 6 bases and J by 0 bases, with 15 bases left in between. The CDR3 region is CSVGAQGTSGNTIYF. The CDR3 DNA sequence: TGCAGCGTCGGGGCCCAGGGGACCTCTGGAAACACCATATATTTT. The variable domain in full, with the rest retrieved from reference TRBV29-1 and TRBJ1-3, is SAVISQKPSRDICQRGTSLTIQCQVDSQVTMMFWYRQQPGQSLTLIATANQGSEATYESGFVIDKFPISRPNLTFSTLTVSNMSPEDSSIYLCSVGAQGTSGNTIYFGEGSWLTVV.

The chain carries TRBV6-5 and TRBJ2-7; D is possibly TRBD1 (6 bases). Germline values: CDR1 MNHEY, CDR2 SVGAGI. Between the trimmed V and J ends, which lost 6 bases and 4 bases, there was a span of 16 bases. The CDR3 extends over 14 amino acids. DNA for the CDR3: TGTGCCAGCAGCCTAACCCGAGGGGGATACGAGCAGTACTTC. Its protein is CASSLTRGGYEQYF.

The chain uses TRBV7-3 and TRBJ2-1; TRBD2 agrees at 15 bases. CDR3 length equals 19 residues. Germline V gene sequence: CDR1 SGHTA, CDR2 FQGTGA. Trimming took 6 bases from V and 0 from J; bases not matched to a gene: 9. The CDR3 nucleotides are TGTGCCAGCAGTCCAACCGGGACTAGCGGGAGGAGCTCCTACAATGAGCAGTTCTTC. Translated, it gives CASSPTGTSGRSSYNEQFF.

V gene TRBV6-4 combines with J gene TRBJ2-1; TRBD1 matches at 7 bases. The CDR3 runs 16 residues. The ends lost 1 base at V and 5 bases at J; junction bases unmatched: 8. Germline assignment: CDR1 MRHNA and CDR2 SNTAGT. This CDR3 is CASSDFGSGGHNEQFF. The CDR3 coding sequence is TGTGCCAGCAGTGACTTTGGGTCAGGGGGACACAATGAGCAGTTCTTC.

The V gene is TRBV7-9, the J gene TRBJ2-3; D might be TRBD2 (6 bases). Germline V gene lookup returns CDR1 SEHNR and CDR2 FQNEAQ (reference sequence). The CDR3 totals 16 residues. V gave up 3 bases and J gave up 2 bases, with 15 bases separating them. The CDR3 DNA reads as TGTGCCAGCAGCTTCGCTCAGACTAGAAACACAGATACGCAGTATTTT. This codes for CASSFAQTRNTDTQYF.

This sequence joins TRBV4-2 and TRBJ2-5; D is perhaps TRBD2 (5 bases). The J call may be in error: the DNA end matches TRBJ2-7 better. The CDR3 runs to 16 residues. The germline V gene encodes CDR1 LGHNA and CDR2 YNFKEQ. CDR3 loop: CASSQEGSSFSYEQYF. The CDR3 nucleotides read TGTGCCAGCAGCCAAGAAGGCTCTAGCTTTTCCTACGAGCAGTACTTC.

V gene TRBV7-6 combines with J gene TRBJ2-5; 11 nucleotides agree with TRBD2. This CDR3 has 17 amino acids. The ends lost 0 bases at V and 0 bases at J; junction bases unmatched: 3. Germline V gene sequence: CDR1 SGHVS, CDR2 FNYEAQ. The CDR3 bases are TGTGCCAGCAGCTTAGCGATGACTAGCGGGAACCAAGAGACCCAGTACTTC. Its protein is CASSLAMTSGNQETQYF.

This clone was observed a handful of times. The CDR3 region has the DNA TGTGCCGGGCGGAGGGGGCTTGATTCACCCCTCCACTTT. It is translated as CAGRRGLDSPLHF. The chain recombines TRBV6-1 with TRBJ1-6, with 7 bases lining up with TRBD1. The length of the CDR3 is 13 residues. After removal of 11 bases from V and 8 bases from J, the junction contained 9 bases not matched to a gene. Germline lookup yields CDR1 MNHNS and CDR2 SASEGT.

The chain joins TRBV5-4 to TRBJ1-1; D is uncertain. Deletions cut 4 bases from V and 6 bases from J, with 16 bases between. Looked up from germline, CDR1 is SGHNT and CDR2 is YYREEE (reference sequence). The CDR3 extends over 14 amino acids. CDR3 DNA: TGTGCCAGCAGCCGAACGGGGTACAACCCTGAAGCTTTCTTT. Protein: CASSRTGYNPEAFF.

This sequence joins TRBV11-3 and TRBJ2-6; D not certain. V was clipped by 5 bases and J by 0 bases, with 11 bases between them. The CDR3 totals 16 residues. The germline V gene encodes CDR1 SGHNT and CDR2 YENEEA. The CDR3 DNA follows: TGTGCCAGCAGCCCAGAGGTAAGCTCTGGGGCCAACGTCCTGACTTTC. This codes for CASSPEVSSGANVLTF.

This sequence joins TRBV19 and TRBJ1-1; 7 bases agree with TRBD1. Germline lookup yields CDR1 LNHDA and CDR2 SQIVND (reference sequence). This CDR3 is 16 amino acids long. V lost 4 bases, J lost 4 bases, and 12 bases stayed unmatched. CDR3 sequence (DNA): TGTGCCAGTAGTACCCGGGACAGTTATCTGGGCACTGAAGCTTTCTTT. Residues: CASSTRDSYLGTEAFF.

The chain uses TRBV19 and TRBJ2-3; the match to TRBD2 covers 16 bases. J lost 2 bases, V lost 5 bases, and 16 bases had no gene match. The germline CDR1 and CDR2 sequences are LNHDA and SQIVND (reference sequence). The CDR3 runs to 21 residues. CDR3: CASSLQPGLAGGPSFTDTQYF. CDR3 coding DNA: TGTGCCAGTAGTCTTCAGCCGGGACTAGCGGGAGGGCCAAGTTTCACAGATACGCAGTATTTT.

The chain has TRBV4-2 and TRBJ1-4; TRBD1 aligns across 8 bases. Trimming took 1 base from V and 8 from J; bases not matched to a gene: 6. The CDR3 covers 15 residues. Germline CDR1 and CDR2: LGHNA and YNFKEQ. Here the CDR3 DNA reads TGTGCCAGCAGCCAAGGACAGGGGATTGGGGAAAAACTGTTTTTT. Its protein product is CASSQGQGIGEKLFF.

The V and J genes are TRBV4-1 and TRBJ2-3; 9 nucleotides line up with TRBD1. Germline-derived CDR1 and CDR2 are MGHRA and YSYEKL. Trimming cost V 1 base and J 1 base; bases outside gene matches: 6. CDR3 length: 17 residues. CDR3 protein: CASSQVTGGMGTDTQYF. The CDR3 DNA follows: TGCGCCAGCAGCCAAGTAACAGGGGGCATGGGCACAGATACGCAGTATTTT.

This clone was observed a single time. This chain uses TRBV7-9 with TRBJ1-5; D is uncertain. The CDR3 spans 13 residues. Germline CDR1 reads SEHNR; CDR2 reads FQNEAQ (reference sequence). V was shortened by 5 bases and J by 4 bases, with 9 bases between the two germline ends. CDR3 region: CASSPDINQPQHF. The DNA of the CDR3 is TGTGCCAGCAGCCCAGACATTAATCAGCCCCAGCATTTT.

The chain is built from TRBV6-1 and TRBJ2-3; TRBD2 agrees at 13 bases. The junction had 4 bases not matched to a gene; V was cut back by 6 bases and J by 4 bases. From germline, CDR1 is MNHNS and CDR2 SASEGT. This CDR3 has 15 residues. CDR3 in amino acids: CASRGLAGRADTQYF. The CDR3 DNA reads TGTGCCAGCAGGGGACTAGCGGGAAGGGCAGATACGCAGTATTTT.

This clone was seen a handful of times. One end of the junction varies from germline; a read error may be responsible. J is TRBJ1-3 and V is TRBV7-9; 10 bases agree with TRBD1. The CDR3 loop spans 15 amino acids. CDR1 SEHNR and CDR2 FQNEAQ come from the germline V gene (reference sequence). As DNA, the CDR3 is TGTTCCAGCAGCTCCGGGACAGGGGCTGGAAACACCATATATTTT. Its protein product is CSSSSGTGAGNTIYF.

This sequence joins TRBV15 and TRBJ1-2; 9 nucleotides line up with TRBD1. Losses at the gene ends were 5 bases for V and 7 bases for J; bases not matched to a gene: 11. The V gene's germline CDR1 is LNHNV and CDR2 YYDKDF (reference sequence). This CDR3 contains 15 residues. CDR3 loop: CATSGAGTGYGGYTF. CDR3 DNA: TGTGCCACCAGCGGAGCCGGGACAGGGTATGGTGGCTACACCTTC.

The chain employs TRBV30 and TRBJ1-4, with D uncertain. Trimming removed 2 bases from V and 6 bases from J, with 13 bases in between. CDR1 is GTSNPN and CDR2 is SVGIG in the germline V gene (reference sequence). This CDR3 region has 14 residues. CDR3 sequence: CAWSMTMSHEKLFF. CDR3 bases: TGTGCCTGGAGTATGACAATGAGTCATGAAAAACTGTTTTTT.